Listed below are T cell receptor beta chains from one sample, sequenced in a study of shared clonotypes between healthy human individuals. Libraries were prepared by immunoSEQ multiplex PCR; TCRdb keeps only in-frame clonotypes and omits some of them. The sample has millions of clones; 95% are singletons. The sample comprised naive CD4+ T cells sorted from blood. The receptors originated from a young man in good health. Both conserved end residues are part of each CDR3. Fields, in order: CDR3 protein, J gene, V gene.

CASSRPQESGYTF | TRBJ1-2 | TRBV5-4
CAWSVGAGVYTGELFF | TRBJ2-2 | TRBV30
CASSPTDGLAISPLHF | TRBJ1-6 | TRBV18
CASSRDRGVGSRGYTF | TRBJ1-2 | TRBV5-6
CASSLYGTMADTQYF | TRBJ2-3 | TRBV27
CAISDVGERTDTQYF | TRBJ2-3 | TRBV10-3
CASSPFRDSASPLHF | TRBJ1-6 | TRBV5-8
CSVLRDLGTDTQYF | TRBJ2-3 | TRBV29-1
CASSLTGTVNEKLFF | TRBJ1-4 | TRBV5-6
CASSPSTGGTYEQYF | TRBJ2-7 | TRBV6-1
CASSAGATSPLHF | TRBJ1-6 | TRBV18
CASSRGQHEYNEQFF | TRBJ2-1 | TRBV6-5
CASSLQLAGETQYF | TRBJ2-5 | TRBV5-6
CASSEGWSGRALAGETQYF | TRBJ2-5 | TRBV6-1
CASTPRQTDTQYF | TRBJ2-3 | TRBV6-1
CASSLPSDRPYEQYF | TRBJ2-7 | TRBV7-2
CASSLGVNYGSYNEQFF | TRBJ2-1 | TRBV11-2
CASSKGLAEAYEQYF | TRBJ2-7 | TRBV7-6
CASSLQANTGELFF | TRBJ2-2 | TRBV19
CASSQEPWSGNEQFF | TRBJ2-1 | TRBV4-3
CASSYYRVLNSPLHF | TRBJ1-6 | TRBV6-5
CASSLEADTQYF | TRBJ2-3 | TRBV5-1
CASTDLRGQPQHF | TRBJ1-5 | TRBV19
CASTRGEGPWDTEAFF | TRBJ1-1 | TRBV25-1
CASSPRGADEKLFF | TRBJ1-4 | TRBV18
CASSQLQGANRNTIYF | TRBJ1-3 | TRBV4-1
CASSLGQSGNQPQHF | TRBJ1-5 | TRBV11-1
CASHRGGSYNEQFF | TRBJ2-1 | TRBV28
CASSLGSTGYGGELFF | TRBJ2-2 | TRBV5-1
CASSEVGQGARETKYF | TRBJ2-5 | TRBV6-1
CASSGSGNSPLHF | TRBJ1-6 | TRBV7-9
CASKLAGRSYEQYF | TRBJ2-7 | TRBV25-1
CASSLGDTQYF | TRBJ2-3 | TRBV2
CATAGTAANIQYF | TRBJ2-4 | TRBV19
CASSTGRYNSPLHF | TRBJ1-6 | TRBV27
CAGRDTQNTEAFF | TRBJ1-1 | TRBV28
CASSLKASGANVLTF | TRBJ2-6 | TRBV5-1
CASSSAGATQYF | TRBJ2-5 | TRBV9
CASSVGGLGPWNTEAFF | TRBJ1-1 | TRBV9
CASSAQSGGNTEAFF | TRBJ1-1 | TRBV9
CASSPGQLGFFEQYF | TRBJ2-7 | TRBV11-2
CASSFYRPGTSTDTQYF | TRBJ2-3 | TRBV5-4
CASSDGGANTGELFF | TRBJ2-2 | TRBV10-1
CASSYPAANTGELFF | TRBJ2-2 | TRBV6-6
CASRAYGSRYEQYF | TRBJ2-7 | TRBV27
CASSLAVVTGNTEAFF | TRBJ1-1 | TRBV5-4
CASSSSSPRHEKLFF | TRBJ1-4 | TRBV7-9
CASSLGQGGGNQPQHF | TRBJ1-5 | TRBV5-1
CASSPGGLEATNEKLFF | TRBJ1-4 | TRBV5-4
CASSTGTDEKLFF | TRBJ1-4 | TRBV5-6
CASRGQTNSPLHF | TRBJ1-6 | TRBV6-4
CASSLGRFGDTGELFF | TRBJ2-2 | TRBV11-3
CASSGNRWEGETQYF | TRBJ2-5 | TRBV5-1
CARRSSGANVLTF | TRBJ2-6 | TRBV2
CASSQQNSGANVLTF | TRBJ2-6 | TRBV2